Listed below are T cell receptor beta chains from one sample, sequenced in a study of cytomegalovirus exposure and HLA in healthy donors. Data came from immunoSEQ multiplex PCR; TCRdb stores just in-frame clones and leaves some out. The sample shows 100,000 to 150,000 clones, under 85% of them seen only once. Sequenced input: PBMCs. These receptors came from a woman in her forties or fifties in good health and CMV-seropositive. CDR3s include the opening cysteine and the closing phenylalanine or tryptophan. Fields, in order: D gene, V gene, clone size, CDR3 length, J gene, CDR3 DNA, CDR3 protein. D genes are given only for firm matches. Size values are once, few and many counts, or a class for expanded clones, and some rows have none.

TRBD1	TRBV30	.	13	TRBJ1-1	TGTGCCTGGAACAGGGGAGAGAACACTGAAGCTTTCTTT	CAWNRGENTEAFF
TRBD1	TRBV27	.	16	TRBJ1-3	TGTGCCAGCAGTTTATCCCCAGGGGGCACTGGAAACACCATATATTTT	CASSLSPGGTGNTIYF
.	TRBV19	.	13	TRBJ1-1	TGTGCCAGTAGTACGGGCAGGGCCACTGAAGCTTTCTTT	CASSTGRATEAFF
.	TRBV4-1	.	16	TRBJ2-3	TGCGCCAGCAGCCAAGTTCCTAGTAGCGCACCAGATACGCAGTATTTT	CASSQVPSSAPDTQYF
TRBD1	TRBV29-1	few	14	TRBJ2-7	TGCAGCGTTGAAGGGGGACAGGGGGCGTACGAGCAGTACTTC	CSVEGGQGAYEQYF
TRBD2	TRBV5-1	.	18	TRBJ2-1	TGCGCCAGCAGCCACGGGACTAGCGGGAGAGTAAGGGACAATGAGCAGTTCTTC	CASSHGTSGRVRDNEQFF
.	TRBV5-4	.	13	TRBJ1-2	TGTGCCAGCAGCTTGTCCAGGGGCTCTGGCTACACCTTC	CASSLSRGSGYTF
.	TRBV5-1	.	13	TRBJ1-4	TGCGCCAGCACGTCCGGGGTTAATGAAAAACTGTTTTTT	CASTSGVNEKLFF
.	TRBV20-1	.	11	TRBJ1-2	TGCAGTGCCGCCTGGCAGGGGCTGGACACCTTC	CSAAWQGLDTF
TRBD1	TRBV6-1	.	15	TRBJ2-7	TGTGCCAGCAGGACGGGGACAGGGTATGTCTACGAGCAGTACTTC	CASRTGTGYVYEQYF